The clone carrying this TCR beta chain has a count of ten or more. Its antigen is unknown. This entry comes from a study of Graves' ophthalmopathy and Graves' hyperthyroidism. Study observations and caveats: Forecasting of ophthalmopathy progression by the model achieved almost 71% sensitivity and roughly 72% specificity. Stable hyperthyroidism and ophthalmopathy were told apart by a 13-signature model, which achieved 87.88% sensitivity and more than 75% specificity. The blood repertoire also included most expanded thyroid clonotypes above 0.001 frequency.

CDR1 and CDR2 (germline): ENHRY, SYGVKD. CDR3 size: 14 residues. V was shortened by 3 bases and J by 2 bases, with 11 bases between the two germline ends. The authors amplified TCR beta CDR3 regions, and they did so from RNA transcripts for repertoire sequencing. In the first round, RT-PCR was carried out with HTBI primers, and a multiplex PCR formed the second round. TCRdb analysed the multiplex PCR reads with MiXCR anew, one entry per CDR3 protein. This sample has 350,000 to 450,000 distinct CDR3 sequences, with 20% to 25% found just once. This rearrangement joins TRBV10-3 to TRBJ2-7, with D possibly TRBD1 on 5 matching bases. Source material: peripheral blood. This clonotype originated in a young woman with stable Graves' hyperthyroidism. Here the CDR3 reads CAISDRGSAYEQYF. The CDR3 DNA follows: TGTGCCATCAGTGATAGGGGATCCGCCTACGAGCAGTACTTC.